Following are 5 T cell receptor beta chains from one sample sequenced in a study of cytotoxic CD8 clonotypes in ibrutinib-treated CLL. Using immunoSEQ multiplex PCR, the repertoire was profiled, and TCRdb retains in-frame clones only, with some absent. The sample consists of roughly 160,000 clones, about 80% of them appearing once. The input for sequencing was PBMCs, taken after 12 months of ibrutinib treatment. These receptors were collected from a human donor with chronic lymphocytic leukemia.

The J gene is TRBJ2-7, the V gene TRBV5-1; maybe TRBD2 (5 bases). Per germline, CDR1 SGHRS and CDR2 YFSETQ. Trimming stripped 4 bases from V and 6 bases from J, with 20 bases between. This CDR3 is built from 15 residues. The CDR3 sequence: CASSARPADPSEQYF. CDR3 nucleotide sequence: TGCGCCAGCAGCGCCCGCCCAGCGGACCCTTCCGAGCAGTACTTC.

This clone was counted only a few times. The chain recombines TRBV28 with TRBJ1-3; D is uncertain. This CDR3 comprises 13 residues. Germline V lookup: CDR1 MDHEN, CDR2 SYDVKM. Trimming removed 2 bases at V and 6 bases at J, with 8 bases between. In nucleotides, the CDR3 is TGTGCCAGCAGTTTAGGGCAGCAAAACACCATATATTTT. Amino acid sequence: CASSLGQQNTIYF.

The CDR3 DNA follows: TGTGCCAGCAGTCCGGTACAGGTAGATAGCAATCAGCCCCAGCATTTT. Amino acid sequence: CASSPVQVDSNQPQHF. The chain joins TRBV28 to TRBJ1-5; weak D call: TRBD1 (5 bases). The germline V gene encodes CDR1 MDHEN and CDR2 SYDVKM. This CDR3 has 16 residues. The V gene lost 5 bases and the J gene lost 0 bases, with 14 bases spanning the gap.

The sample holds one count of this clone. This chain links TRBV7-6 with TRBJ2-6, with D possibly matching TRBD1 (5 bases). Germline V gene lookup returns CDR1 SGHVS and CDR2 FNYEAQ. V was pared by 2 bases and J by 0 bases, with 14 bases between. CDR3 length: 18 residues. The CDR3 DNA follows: TGTGCCAGCAGCTTAAACCCTCCAGGGTCCTCTGGGGCCAACGTCCTGACTTTC. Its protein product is CASSLNPPGSSGANVLTF.

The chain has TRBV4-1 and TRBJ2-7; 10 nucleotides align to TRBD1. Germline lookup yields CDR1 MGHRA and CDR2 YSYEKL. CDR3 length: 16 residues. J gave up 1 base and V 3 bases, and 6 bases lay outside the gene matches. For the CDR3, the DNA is TGCGCCAGCAGCCACGGGACAGGGGCCGAATCCTACGAGCAGTACTTC. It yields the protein CASSHGTGAESYEQYF.